The 10 T cell receptor beta chains below all came from one sample that was sequenced in a study of identical twins. From the 5' RACE reads, TCRdb called clonotypes with MiXCR, one entry per CDR3 protein. The sample lists some 790,000 distinct CDR3 sequences, 15% to 20% occurring once. The same sample was also studied in work on T cells expressing NK-cell markers.

Material: PBMCs. These receptor sequences come from a woman younger than 30 in good health.

In its sample, this clonotype was seen a few times. V is TRBV5-5 and J is TRBJ1-4; D not resolved. CDR1 and CDR2 from the germline V gene are SGHKS and YYEKEE (reference sequence). V was pared by 2 bases and J by 7 bases, with 15 bases between. This CDR3 comprises 15 residues. CDR3 nucleotides: TGTGCCAGCAGCTTTACCGCCGGACCGGGTGAAAAACTGTTTTTT. As protein: CASSFTAGPGEKLFF. The full variable domain, in which reference TRBV5-5 and TRBJ1-4 provide the parts outside the CDR3, is DAGVTQSPTHLIKTRGQQVTLRCSPISGHKSVSWYQQVLGQGPQFIFQYYEKEERGRGNFPDRFSARQFPNYSSELNVNALLLGDSALYLCASSFTAGPGEKLFFGSGTQLSVL.

This chain connects TRBV2 to TRBJ1-5, with D perhaps TRBD1 (6 bases). Germline V gene data show CDR1 as SNHLY and CDR2 as FYNNEI. This CDR3 spans 13 amino acids. Trimming removed 8 bases at V and 4 bases at J, with 12 bases between. The CDR3 protein is CASRLGANQPQHF. The CDR3 coding sequence is TGTGCCAGCCGATTGGGGGCGAATCAGCCCCAGCATTTT.

This rearrangement joins TRBV29-1 to TRBJ2-3; 7 positions agree with TRBD1. The trim removed 5 bases at V and 6 bases at J, leaving 14 bases unmatched. Germline CDR1 is SQVTM and CDR2 is ANQGSEA. This CDR3 is 15 amino acids long. The CDR3 protein is CSVWERTGKEDTQYF. The CDR3 DNA follows: TGCAGCGTTTGGGAGAGGACAGGAAAGGAGGATACGCAGTATTTT.

In its sample, this clonotype was seen a few times. The V and J genes are TRBV20-1 and TRBJ2-1; possibly TRBD1 for D (5 bases). V lost 0 bases, J lost 7 bases, and 13 bases lay in between. Germline V gene lookup returns CDR1 DFQATT and CDR2 SNEGSKA (reference sequence). The CDR3 consists of 14 residues. CDR3 region: CSARDGPGRNEQFF. The CDR3 nucleotides are TGCAGTGCTAGAGATGGGCCAGGGCGAAATGAGCAGTTCTTC.

V and J are TRBV28 and TRBJ2-1; TRBD2 might be the D (6 bases). Trimming cost V 2 bases and J 7 bases, with 15 bases left between them. The CDR3 extends over 15 amino acids. CDR1 MDHEN and CDR2 SYDVKM come from the germline V gene. CDR3 residues: CASSLIGSGLNEQFF. As DNA, the CDR3 is TGTGCCAGCAGTTTAATCGGGAGTGGGTTGAATGAGCAGTTCTTC.

V usage is TRBV6-1 and J usage is TRBJ2-7, with 11 bases aligning to TRBD1. The CDR3 is 13 amino acids. J was trimmed by 8 bases and V by 5 bases; bases with no gene match: 5. CDR1 is MNHNS and CDR2 is SASEGT in the germline V gene. The DNA of the CDR3 is TGTGCCAGCAGTAGGGACAGGGGGGGAAAGCAGTACTTC. This encodes CASSRDRGGKQYF.

This clonotype was seen more than once but under ten times. The chain carries TRBV5-1 and TRBJ2-6; 10 bases align to TRBD2. This CDR3 is 17 amino acids long. The V gene's germline CDR1 is SGHRS and CDR2 YFSETQ. Trimming at V came to 9 bases and at J to 4 bases, leaving 13 bases not matched to a gene. The CDR3: CATSALAGVGGANVLTF. Written as DNA, the CDR3 is TGCGCCACCTCTGCCCTAGCGGGAGTAGGGGGGGCCAACGTCCTGACTTTC.

This chain links TRBV24-1 with TRBJ2-1; 13 nucleotides align to TRBD2. Germline V gene lookup returns CDR1 KGHDR and CDR2 SFDVKD. The CDR3 has 16 residues. The V segment lost 5 bases and the J segment 9 bases; nucleotides outside the gene matches: 9. In nucleotides, the CDR3 is TGTGCCACCAGTGCCCGAACTAGCGGGAGGGTCGTTGAGCAGTTCTTC. Translation gives CATSARTSGRVVEQFF.

V and J are TRBV20-1 and TRBJ2-1, with TRBD2 matching over 8 bases. Trimming took 3 bases from V and 5 from J; bases not matched to a gene: 12. CDR1 is DFQATT and CDR2 is SNEGSKA in the germline V gene (reference sequence). CDR3 size: 16 residues. CDR3 protein: CSASERGTPQNNEQFF. CDR3 DNA sequence: TGCAGTGCTAGTGAGCGGGGGACCCCCCAAAACAATGAGCAGTTCTTC.

The gene calls are TRBV11-2 and TRBJ2-5, with 8 bases fitting TRBD2. This CDR3 is 16 amino acids long. V shed 5 bases, J shed 5 bases, and the junction held 13 bases outside the gene matches. Per the germline V gene, CDR1 is SGHAT and CDR2 is FQNNGV. The CDR3 DNA is TGTGCCAGCAGCCGATTGTATAGCGGGACTGGGGAGACCCAGTACTTC. It translates to CASSRLYSGTGETQYF.